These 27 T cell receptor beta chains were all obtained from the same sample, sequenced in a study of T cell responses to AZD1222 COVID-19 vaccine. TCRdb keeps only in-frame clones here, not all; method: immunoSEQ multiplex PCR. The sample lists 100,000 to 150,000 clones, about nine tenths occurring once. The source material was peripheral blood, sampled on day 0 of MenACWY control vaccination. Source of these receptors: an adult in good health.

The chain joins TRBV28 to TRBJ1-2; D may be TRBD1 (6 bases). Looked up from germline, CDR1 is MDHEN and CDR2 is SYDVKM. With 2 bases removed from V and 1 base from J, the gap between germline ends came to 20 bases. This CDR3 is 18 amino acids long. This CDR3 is CASSLIGRGRDFNYGYTF. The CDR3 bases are TGTGCCAGCAGTTTAATCGGCAGGGGTAGGGATTTTAACTATGGCTACACCTTC.

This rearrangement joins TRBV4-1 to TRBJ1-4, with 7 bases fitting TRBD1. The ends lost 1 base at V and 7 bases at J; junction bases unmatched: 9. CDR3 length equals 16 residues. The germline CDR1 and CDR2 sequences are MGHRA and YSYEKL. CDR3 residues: CASSQGPGTAGEKLFF. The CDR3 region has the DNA TGCGCCAGCAGCCAAGGACCCGGGACAGCGGGTGAAAAACTGTTTTTT.

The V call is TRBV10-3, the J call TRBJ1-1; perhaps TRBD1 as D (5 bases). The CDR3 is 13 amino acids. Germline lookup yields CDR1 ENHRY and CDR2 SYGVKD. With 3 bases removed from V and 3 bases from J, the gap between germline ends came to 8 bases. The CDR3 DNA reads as TGTGCCATCAGTGATTGGGGGGACACTGAAGCTTTCTTT. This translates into CAISDWGDTEAFF.

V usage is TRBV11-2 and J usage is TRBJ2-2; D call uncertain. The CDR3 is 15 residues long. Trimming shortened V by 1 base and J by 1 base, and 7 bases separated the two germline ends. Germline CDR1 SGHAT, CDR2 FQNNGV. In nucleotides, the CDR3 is TGTGCCAGCAGCTTAGTTCGCCGGAACACCGGGGAGCTGTTTTTT. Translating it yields CASSLVRRNTGELFF.

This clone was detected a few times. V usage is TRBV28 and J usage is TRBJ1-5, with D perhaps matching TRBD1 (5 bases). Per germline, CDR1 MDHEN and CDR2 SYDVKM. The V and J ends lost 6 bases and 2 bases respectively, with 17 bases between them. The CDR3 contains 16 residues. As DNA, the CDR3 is TGTGCCAGCAGACCTATCTTCAGGGTCGGCAATCAGCCCCAGCATTTT. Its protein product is CASRPIFRVGNQPQHF.

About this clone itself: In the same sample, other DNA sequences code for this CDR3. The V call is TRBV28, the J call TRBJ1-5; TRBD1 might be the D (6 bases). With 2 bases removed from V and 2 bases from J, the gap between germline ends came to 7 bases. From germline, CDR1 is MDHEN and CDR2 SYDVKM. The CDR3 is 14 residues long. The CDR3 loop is CASSLGGGNQPQHF. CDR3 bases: TGTGCCAGCAGTTTAGGGGGCGGCAATCAGCCCCAGCATTTT.

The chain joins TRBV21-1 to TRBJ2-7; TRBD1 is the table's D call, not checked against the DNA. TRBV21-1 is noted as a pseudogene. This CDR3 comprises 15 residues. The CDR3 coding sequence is TGTGCCAGCAGCAAAGCGCTTTTCAGGGGGCGGGTGCAGTACGTC. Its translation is CASSKALFRGRVQYV.

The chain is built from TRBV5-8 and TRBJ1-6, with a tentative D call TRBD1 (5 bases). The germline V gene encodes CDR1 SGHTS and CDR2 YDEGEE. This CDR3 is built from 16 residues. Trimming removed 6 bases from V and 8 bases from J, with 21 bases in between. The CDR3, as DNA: TGTGCCAGCATCCCAGACGGGGGGAGGACCCATTCACCCCTCCACTTT. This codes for CASIPDGGRTHSPLHF.

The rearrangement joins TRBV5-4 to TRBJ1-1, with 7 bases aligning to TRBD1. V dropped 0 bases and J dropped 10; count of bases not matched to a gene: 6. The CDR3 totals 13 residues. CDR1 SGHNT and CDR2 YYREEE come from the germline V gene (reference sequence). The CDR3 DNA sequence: TGTGCCAGCAGCTTGGACCTCCCAGGGGGAGCTTTCTTT. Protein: CASSLDLPGGAFF. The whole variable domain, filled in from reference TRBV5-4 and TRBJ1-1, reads ETGVTQSPTHLIKTRGQQVTLRCSSQSGHNTVSWYQQALGQGPQFIFQYYREEENGRGNFPPRFSGLQFPNYSSELNVNALELDDSALYLCASSLDLPGGAFFGQGTRLTVV.

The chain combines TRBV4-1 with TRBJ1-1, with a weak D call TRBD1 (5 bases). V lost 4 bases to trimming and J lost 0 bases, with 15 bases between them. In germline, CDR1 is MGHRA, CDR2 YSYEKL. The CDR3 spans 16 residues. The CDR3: CASSLRQPHMNTEAFF. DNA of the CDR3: TGCGCCAGCAGCCTCCGACAGCCGCATATGAACACTGAAGCTTTCTTT.

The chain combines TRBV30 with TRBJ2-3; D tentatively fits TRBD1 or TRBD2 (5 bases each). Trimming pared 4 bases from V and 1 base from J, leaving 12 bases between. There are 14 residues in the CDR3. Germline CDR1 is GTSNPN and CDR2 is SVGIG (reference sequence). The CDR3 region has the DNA TGTGCCTGGACGTCAAGGGGACGCACAGATACGCAGTATTTT. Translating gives CAWTSRGRTDTQYF.

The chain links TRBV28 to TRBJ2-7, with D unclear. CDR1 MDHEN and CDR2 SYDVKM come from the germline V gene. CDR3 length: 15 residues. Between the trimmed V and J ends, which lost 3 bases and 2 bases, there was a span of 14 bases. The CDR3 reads CASSLRTTLPYEQYV. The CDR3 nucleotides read TGTGCCAGCAGTTTGCGTACTACTTTGCCCTACGAGCAGTACGTC.

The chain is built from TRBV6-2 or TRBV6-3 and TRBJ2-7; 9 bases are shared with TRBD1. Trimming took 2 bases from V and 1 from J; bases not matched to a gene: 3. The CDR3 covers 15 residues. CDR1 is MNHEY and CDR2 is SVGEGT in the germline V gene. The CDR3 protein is CASSYGTGFSYEQYV. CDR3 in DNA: TGTGCCAGCAGTTACGGGACAGGGTTTTCCTACGAGCAGTACGTC.

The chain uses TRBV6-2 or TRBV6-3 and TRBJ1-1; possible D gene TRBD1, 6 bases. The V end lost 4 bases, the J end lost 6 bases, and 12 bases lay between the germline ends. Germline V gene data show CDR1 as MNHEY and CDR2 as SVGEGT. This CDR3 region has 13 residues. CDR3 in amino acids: CASSFSGASEAFF. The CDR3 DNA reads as TGTGCCAGCAGTTTCTCGGGGGCGTCTGAAGCTTTCTTT.

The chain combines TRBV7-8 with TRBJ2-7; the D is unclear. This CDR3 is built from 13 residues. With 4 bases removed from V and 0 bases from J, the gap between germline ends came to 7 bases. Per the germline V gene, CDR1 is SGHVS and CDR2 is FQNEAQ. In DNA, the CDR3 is TGTGCCAGCAGCTCCCCGGACTCCTACGAGCAGTACTTC. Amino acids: CASSSPDSYEQYF.

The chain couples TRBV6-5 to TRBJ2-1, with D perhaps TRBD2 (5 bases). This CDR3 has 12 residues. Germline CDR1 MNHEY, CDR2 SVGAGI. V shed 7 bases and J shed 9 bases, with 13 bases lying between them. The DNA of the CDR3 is TGTGCCAGCACCCGGGCCGCGGGTGAGCAGTTCTTC. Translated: CASTRAAGEQFF.

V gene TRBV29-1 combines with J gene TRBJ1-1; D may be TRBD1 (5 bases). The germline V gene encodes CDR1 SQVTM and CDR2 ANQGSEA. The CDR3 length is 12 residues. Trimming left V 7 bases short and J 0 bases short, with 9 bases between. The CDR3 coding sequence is TGCAGCGCCCAGGGCCTGAACACTGAAGCTTTCTTT. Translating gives CSAQGLNTEAFF.

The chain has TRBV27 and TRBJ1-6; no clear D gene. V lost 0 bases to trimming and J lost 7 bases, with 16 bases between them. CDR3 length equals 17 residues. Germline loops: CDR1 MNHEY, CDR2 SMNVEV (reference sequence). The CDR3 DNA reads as TGTGCCAGCAGTTTATCGGCTACCTGGAGGGAGAATTCACCCCTCCACTTT. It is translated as CASSLSATWRENSPLHF.

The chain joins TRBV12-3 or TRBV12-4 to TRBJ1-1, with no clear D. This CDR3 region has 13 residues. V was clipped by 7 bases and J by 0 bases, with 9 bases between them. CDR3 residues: CASTWALNTEAFF. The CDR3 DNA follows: TGTGCCAGCACCTGGGCCTTGAACACTGAAGCTTTCTTT.

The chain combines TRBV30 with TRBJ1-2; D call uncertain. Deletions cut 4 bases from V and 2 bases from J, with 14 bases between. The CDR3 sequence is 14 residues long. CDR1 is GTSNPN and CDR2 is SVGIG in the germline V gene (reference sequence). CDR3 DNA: TGTGCCTGGAAGGGTCCCAGAGGGAACTATGGCTACACCTTC. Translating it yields CAWKGPRGNYGYTF.

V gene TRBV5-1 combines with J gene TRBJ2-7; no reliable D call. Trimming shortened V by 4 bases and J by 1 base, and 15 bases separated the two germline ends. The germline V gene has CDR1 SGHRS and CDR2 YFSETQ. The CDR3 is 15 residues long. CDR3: CASSPDPGSSYEQYF. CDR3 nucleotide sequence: TGCGCCAGCAGCCCCGATCCGGGCAGTTCCTACGAGCAGTACTTC.

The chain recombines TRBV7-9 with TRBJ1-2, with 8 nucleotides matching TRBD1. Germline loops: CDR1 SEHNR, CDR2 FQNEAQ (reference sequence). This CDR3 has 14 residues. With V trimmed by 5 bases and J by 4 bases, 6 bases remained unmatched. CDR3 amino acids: CASSPAGTGYGYTF. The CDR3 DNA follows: TGTGCCAGCAGCCCGGCCGGGACAGGCTATGGCTACACCTTC.

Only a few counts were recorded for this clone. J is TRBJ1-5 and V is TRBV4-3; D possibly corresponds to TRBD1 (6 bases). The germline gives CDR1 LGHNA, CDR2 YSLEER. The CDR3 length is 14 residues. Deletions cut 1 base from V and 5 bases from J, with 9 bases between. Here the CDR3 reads CASSQAQGYQPQHF. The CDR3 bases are TGCGCCAGCAGCCAAGCGCAGGGGTATCAGCCCCAGCATTTT.

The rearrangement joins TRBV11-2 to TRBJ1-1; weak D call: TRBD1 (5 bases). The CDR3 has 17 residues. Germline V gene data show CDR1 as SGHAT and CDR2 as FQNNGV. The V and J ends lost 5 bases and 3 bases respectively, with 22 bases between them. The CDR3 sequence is CASSHYAGRPRDTEAFF. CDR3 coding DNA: TGTGCCAGCAGCCACTACGCGGGGCGACCGCGGGACACTGAAGCTTTCTTT. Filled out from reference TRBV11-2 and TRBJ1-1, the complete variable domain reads EAGVAQSPRYKIIEKRQSVAFWCNPISGHATLYWYQQILGQGPKLLIQFQNNGVVDDSQLPKDRFSAERLKGVDSTLKIQPAKLEDSAVYLCASSHYAGRPRDTEAFFGQGTRLTVV.

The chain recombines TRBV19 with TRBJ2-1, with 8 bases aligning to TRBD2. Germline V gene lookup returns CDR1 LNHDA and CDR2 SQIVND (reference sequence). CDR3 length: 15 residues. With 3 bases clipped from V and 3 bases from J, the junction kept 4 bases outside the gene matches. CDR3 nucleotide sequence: TGTGCCAGTAGTATTATCAGCGGGAGCTACAATGAGCAGTTCTTC. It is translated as CASSIISGSYNEQFF.

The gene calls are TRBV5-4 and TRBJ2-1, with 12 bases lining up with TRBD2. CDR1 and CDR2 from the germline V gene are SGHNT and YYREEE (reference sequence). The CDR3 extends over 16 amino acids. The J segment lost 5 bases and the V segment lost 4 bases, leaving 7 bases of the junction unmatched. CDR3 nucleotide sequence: TGTGCCAGCAGCACCCAAAGACTAGCGGGGGACAATGAGCAGTTCTTC. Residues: CASSTQRLAGDNEQFF.

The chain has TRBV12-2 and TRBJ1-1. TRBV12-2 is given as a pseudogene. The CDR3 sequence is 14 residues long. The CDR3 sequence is CASRLPNKNTEAFF. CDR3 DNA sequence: TGTGCAAGTCGCTTACCAAATAAGAACACTGAAGCTTTCTTT.